The T cell receptor beta chain described here comes from a study of human T cells and chemical hapten exposure. Study summary: Largely, small differences in pooled library volume made per-sample TCR yields vary. Study-level findings and limits: Following DPC sensitization, TCRs present above 1 in 1000 frequency showed no change.

The library tagged individual cDNA molecules with unique molecular identifiers. As processed by the authors: Sample TCR counts, which ranged from 23,224 to 690,600, had a median of approximately 95,000. TCRdb fed the RACE reads into MiXCR, producing one record per CDR3 protein. The V and J calls, along with clone size, are taken from TCRdb and not from the paper's own processing. This sample carries 30,000 to 40,000 distinct CDR3 sequences, 4.5% to 5.5% of them seen once, and the ten largest clones take 10% to 15%. The germline V gene encodes CDR1 MNHEY and CDR2 SVGEGT. V was clipped by 7 bases and J by 1 base; unmatched bases: 11. The CDR3 loop spans 16 amino acids. The sample holds many counts of this clonotype. Its specificity is unknown. Time point defined: healthy volunteer bleed at 6 weeks. The total RNA was obtained from whole blood that was not fractionated.

The sample comprised whole blood. This sequence originates from a human donor in good health. Some clones in this sample may be carry-over from other donors' samples. V is TRBV6-2 or TRBV6-3 and J is TRBJ2-3; 7 positions agree with TRBD2. The CDR3 DNA is TGTGCCAGCAAACACCGCCCCGGACTAGGCACAGATACGCAGTATTTT. Its translation is CASKHRPGLGTDTQYF.